Below, 24 T cell receptor beta chains from the same sample are listed, as sequenced in a study of beta chain features in type 1 diabetes. The study, taken as a whole, reports: Type 1 diabetes patients had TCRB CDR3s that were shorter (moderately but significantly so) in all four CD4+ subsets.

Reverse transcription of all isolated RNA meant that expressed TCRB transcripts were sequenced. Assay used: immunoSEQ multiplex PCR; TCRdb lists only in-frame clones, some missing. The sample includes around 140,000 clones, less than 15% of them seen just once. The antigens of these receptors remain unknown. The material sequenced was central memory CD4+ T cells from blood. The receptors stem from a man aged 18 to 29 with type 1 diabetes.

About this clone: Different DNA sequences within this sample yield the same CDR3. This chain joins TRBV9 and TRBJ2-5; unclear D gene. Trimming pared 0 bases from V and 1 base from J, leaving 7 bases between. Germline-derived CDR1 and CDR2 are SGDLS and YYNGEE. This CDR3 comprises 14 residues. DNA for the CDR3: TGTGCCAGCAGCGTAGGTGGTGCCCAAGAGACCCAGTACTTC. Amino acid sequence: CASSVGGAQETQYF.

The V gene is TRBV6-1, the J gene TRBJ2-1; tentatively, D is TRBD1 or TRBD2 (6 bases each). Trimming shortened V by 7 bases and J by 5 bases, and 15 bases separated the two germline ends. This CDR3 spans 14 amino acids. In germline, CDR1 is MNHNS, CDR2 SASEGT. The CDR3 loop is CASTQGRSNNEQFF. The CDR3 coding sequence is TGTGCCAGCACCCAGGGGAGGAGCAACAATGAGCAGTTCTTC.

This clone was counted only a few times. The chain employs TRBV9 and TRBJ1-3, with D possibly TRBD1 on 6 matching bases. V gave up 4 bases and J gave up 8 bases, with 16 bases separating them. Germline CDR1 SGDLS, CDR2 YYNGEE. CDR3 length equals 14 residues. The CDR3 DNA follows: TGTGCCAGCAGCTCCCAGGACAGAGGGGACACCATATATTTT. Encoded protein: CASSSQDRGDTIYF. The variable domain in full, completed from reference TRBV9 and TRBJ1-3, reads DSGVTQTPKHLITATGQRVTLRCSPRSGDLSVYWYQQSLDQGLQFLIQYYNGEERAKGNILERFSAQQFPDLHSELNLSSLELGDSALYFCASSSQDRGDTIYFGEGSWLTVV.

This clone has only a few counts. An end of the junction does not agree with germline; a read error may underlie this. The chain joins TRBV30 to TRBJ2-1; perhaps TRBD2 as D (5 bases). The germline V gene encodes CDR1 GTSNPN and CDR2 SVGIG (reference sequence). CDR3 length equals 12 residues. In nucleotides, the CDR3 is TGTGCCTGGGTGAACCAAAGGGAGTCGGCCATCTTC. Translating it yields CAWVNQRESAIF.

The V call is TRBV6-6, the J call TRBJ2-7, with a tentative D call TRBD1 (5 bases). CDR1 is MNHNY, CDR2 SVGAGI, per germline (reference sequence). Trimming shortened V by 6 bases and J by 6 bases, and 9 bases separated the two germline ends. CDR3 length: 11 amino acids. This CDR3 reads CASRQGGEQYF. The DNA for the CDR3 is TGTGCCAGCAGGCAGGGTGGCGAGCAGTACTTC.

The chain links TRBV6-1 to TRBJ1-1; D call uncertain. Germline CDR1 is MNHNS and CDR2 is SASEGT. V was cut by 2 bases and J by 7 bases, with 8 bases left in between. The CDR3 has 12 amino acids. The CDR3 loop reads CASSEWVLEAFF. The CDR3 bases are TGTGCCAGCAGTGAATGGGTCCTTGAAGCTTTCTTT.

The chain employs TRBV6-5 and TRBJ2-4; the match to TRBD1 covers 7 bases. Germline V gives CDR1 MNHEY, CDR2 SVGAGI. There are 14 residues in the CDR3. The V gene end was trimmed by 6 bases and the J gene end by 1 base; junction bases not matched to a gene: 3. CDR3 sequence: CASRGGIAKNIQYF. In DNA, the CDR3 is TGTGCCAGCAGAGGGGGCATTGCCAAAAACATTCAGTACTTC.

The J gene is TRBJ2-6, the V gene TRBV5-1; TRBD1 might be the D (6 bases). The length of the CDR3 is 16 residues. V was clipped by 2 bases and J by 1 base, with 10 bases between them. From germline, CDR1 is SGHRS and CDR2 YFSETQ. For the CDR3, the DNA is TGCGCCAGCAGCTTCCGGACAGATTCTGGGGCCAACGTCCTGACTTTC. Residues: CASSFRTDSGANVLTF.

The chain is built from TRBV30 and TRBJ1-6; D uncertain. V lost 0 bases and J 2 bases, leaving 11 bases between the germline ends. The germline gives CDR1 GTSNPN, CDR2 SVGIG (reference sequence). The CDR3 totals 16 residues. The CDR3 spells CAWSVRGGTYNSPLHF. The CDR3 region has the DNA TGTGCCTGGAGTGTAAGAGGCGGAACCTATAATTCACCCCTCCACTTT. The full variable domain, rest sourced from reference TRBV30 and TRBJ1-6, is SQTIHQWPATLVQPVGSPLSLECTVEGTSNPNLYWYRQAAGRGLQLLFYSVGIGQISSEVPQNLSASRPQDRQFILSSKKLLLSDSGFYLCAWSVRGGTYNSPLHFGNGTRLTVT.

The V call is TRBV7-8, the J call TRBJ1-3, with D unresolved. The CDR3 has 14 amino acids. In germline, CDR1 is SGHVS, CDR2 FQNEAQ. The V end was cut by 0 bases, the J end by 3 bases, with 6 bases between. CDR3 coding DNA: TGTGCCAGCAGCTTAGCCTCTCGTGGAAACACCATATATTTT. Residues: CASSLASRGNTIYF.

J is TRBJ1-6 and V is TRBV11-1; 8 nucleotides align to TRBD1. The CDR3 spans 12 residues. V was pared by 6 bases and J by 10 bases, with 2 bases of the junction left unmatched. From germline, CDR1 is SGHAT and CDR2 FQDESV (reference sequence). The CDR3 spells CASRTGASPLHF. DNA for the CDR3: TGTGCCAGCAGGACAGGGGCCTCACCCCTCCACTTT.

This clone was seen at least ten times. CDR3 sequence reads: CASSFRGISTDTQYF. The CDR3 nucleotides read TGTGCCAGCAGCTTCCGGGGGATTAGCACAGATACGCAGTATTTT. J is TRBJ2-3 and V is TRBV13; possible D gene TRBD2, 6 bases. CDR3 length: 15 amino acids. Trimming took 3 bases from V and 0 from J, leaving 10 bases between them. Germline V gene sequence: CDR1 PRHDT, CDR2 FYEKMQ (reference sequence).

V gene TRBV30 combines with J gene TRBJ2-7; D may be TRBD2 (5 bases). The CDR3 is 13 residues long. Germline V gene lookup returns CDR1 GTSNPN and CDR2 SVGIG (reference sequence). Trimming took off 5 bases at V and 6 bases at J, with 17 bases between the two ends. CDR3 region: CAWSSGSFGEQYF. The CDR3 DNA sequence: TGTGCCTGGTCCTCGGGGTCATTCGGCGAGCAGTACTTC.

In this sample, this clone turned up many times. The V gene is TRBV13, the J gene TRBJ1-6, with 7 bases aligning to TRBD1. With V trimmed by 5 bases and J by 0 bases, 4 bases remained unmatched. The CDR3 spans 16 residues. Germline V gene data show CDR1 as PRHDT and CDR2 as FYEKMQ (reference sequence). The CDR3 coding sequence is TGTGCCAGCAGCCGACAGGGCAGCTCCTATAATTCACCCCTCCACTTT. Translated: CASSRQGSSYNSPLHF.

The chain has TRBV6-6 and TRBJ2-5; weak D call: TRBD2 (5 bases). Germline lookup yields CDR1 MNHNY and CDR2 SVGAGI (reference sequence). The CDR3 loop spans 16 amino acids. Trimming took 2 bases from V and 5 from J, leaving 18 bases between them. CDR3 sequence (DNA): TGTGCCAGCAGTTACGGGCAACGAGCGGTAGGCGAGACCCAGTACTTC. Protein product: CASSYGQRAVGETQYF.

V is TRBV5-1 and J is TRBJ1-1; D is unclear. Germline CDR1 and CDR2: SGHRS and YFSETQ. This CDR3 comprises 13 residues. V gave up 4 bases and J gave up 4 bases, with 11 bases separating them. The CDR3 here is CASSKNHGTEAFF. The CDR3 region has the DNA TGCGCCAGCAGCAAAAACCACGGCACTGAAGCTTTCTTT.

This clone has only a few counts. Within the sample, other DNA sequences also encode this same CDR3. This chain's CDR3 is CASSLSNYEQYF. The CDR3 DNA reads TGTGCCAGCAGCTTATCCAACTACGAGCAGTACTTC. The gene calls are TRBV5-6 and TRBJ2-7; D is unresolved. The V end was cut by 2 bases, the J end by 3 bases, with 6 bases between. The germline CDR1 and CDR2 sequences are SGHDT and YYEEEE. The CDR3 is made up of 12 amino acids.

A note on this clone: This may be a read error: a much more frequent sequence differs by one nucleotide. In the same sample, other DNA sequences code for this CDR3. The rearrangement uses TRBV30 and TRBJ2-7; no clear D. V lost 0 bases and J 0 bases, leaving 0 bases between the germline ends. Germline V gene sequence: CDR1 GTSNPN, CDR2 SVGIG (reference sequence). The CDR3 covers 11 residues. The CDR3 here is CAWSVSYEQYF. In DNA form, the CDR3 reads TGTGCCTGGAGTGTCTCCTACGAGCAGTACTTC.

Comments on this clone: Just one base apart from a much larger clone, this may be a read error. CDR3 coding DNA: TGTGCCAGCAGCCCGGGACAGTATAATTCACCCCTCCACTTT. Its protein is CASSPGQYNSPLHF. The genes are TRBV13 and TRBJ1-6; 7 nucleotides align to TRBD1. Germline CDR1 and CDR2: PRHDT and FYEKMQ (reference sequence). This CDR3 region has 14 residues. The V gene end was trimmed by 5 bases and the J gene end by 4 bases; junction bases not matched to a gene: 2.

The table lists this clone with a few counts. The chain carries TRBV7-2 and TRBJ2-7; 7 positions match TRBD1. Germline assignment: CDR1 SGHTA and CDR2 FQGNSA. The CDR3 totals 15 residues. V lost 6 bases and J lost 6; bases outside the gene matches: 14. CDR3 region: CASSEMRQGWGEQYF. The CDR3 DNA follows: TGTGCCAGCAGTGAAATGAGACAGGGTTGGGGCGAGCAGTACTTC.

The table lists this clone with a few counts. This chain joins TRBV27 and TRBJ1-1; weak D call: TRBD1 (5 bases). Germline loops: CDR1 MNHEY, CDR2 SMNVEV (reference sequence). Between the trimmed V and J ends, which lost 5 bases and 1 base, there was a span of 11 bases. CDR3 length: 14 amino acids. CDR3 nucleotide sequence: TGTGCCAGCAGTCCGGGACTGCCGAACACTGAAGCTTTCTTT. It yields the protein CASSPGLPNTEAFF.

Only a few counts were recorded for this clone. CDR3 DNA sequence: TGTGCCAGCAGCCCCGTCGCAGGGAATCAGCCCCAGCATTTT. It yields the protein CASSPVAGNQPQHF. The V gene is TRBV7-9, the J gene TRBJ1-5, with D maybe TRBD1 (5 bases). V was trimmed by 5 bases and J by 4 bases, leaving 12 bases between them. The CDR3 extends over 14 amino acids. Germline V gene data show CDR1 as SEHNR and CDR2 as FQNEAQ (reference sequence).

V is TRBV12-2 and J is TRBJ2-3; TRBD2 is the table's D call and was not checked against the DNA. TRBV12-2 corresponds to a pseudogene. The CDR3 has 16 residues. The CDR3 DNA sequence: TGTGCAAGTCGCTTAGGACTAGCGCCGAGCACAGATACGCAGTATTTT. Amino acids: CASRLGLAPSTDTQYF.

This clone came up a few times. The chain recombines TRBV28 with TRBJ2-1; no reliable D call. The CDR3 has 15 amino acids. Trimming removed 7 bases at V and 1 base at J, with 14 bases between. The germline V gene has CDR1 MDHEN and CDR2 SYDVKM. CDR3 amino acids: CASTEDWGSYNEQFF. Here the CDR3 DNA reads TGTGCCAGCACTGAAGACTGGGGATCCTACAATGAGCAGTTCTTC.